This T cell receptor beta chain emerged from a study of T cells in lung cancer brain metastases. Germline values: CDR1 MNHEY, CDR2 SVGAGI. V dropped 5 bases and J dropped 3 bases, with 14 bases sitting between them. The CDR3 is 15 amino acids. Paired samples had equal genomic DNA input, ranging about 2 to 4.92 ug. Using immunoSEQ multiplex PCR, the repertoire was profiled, and TCRdb retains in-frame clones only, with some absent. The sample lists approximately 1,200 clones, approximately 89% seen once, with roughly 3.5% in the top ten. This sequence was found in a man between 65 and 85 years old with non-small cell lung cancer that had spread to the brain. Sequencing input: tumor tissue from a brain metastasis. The V and J genes are TRBV6-5 and TRBJ1-5, with unresolved D. Here the CDR3 reads CASSVSFEANQPQHF. DNA of the CDR3: TGTGCCAGCAGTGTTTCTTTCGAAGCCAATCAGCCCCAGCATTTT.